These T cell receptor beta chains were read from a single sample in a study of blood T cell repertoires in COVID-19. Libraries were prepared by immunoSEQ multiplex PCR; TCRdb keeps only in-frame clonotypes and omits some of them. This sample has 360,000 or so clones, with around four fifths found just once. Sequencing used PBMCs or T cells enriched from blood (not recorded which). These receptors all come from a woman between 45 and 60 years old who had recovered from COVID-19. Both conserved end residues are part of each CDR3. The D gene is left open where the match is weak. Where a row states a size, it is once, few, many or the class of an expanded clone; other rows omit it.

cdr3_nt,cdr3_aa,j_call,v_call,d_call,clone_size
TGCAGCGTTCAGGGCCTCATGAACACTGAAGCTTTCTTT,CSVQGLMNTEAFF,TRBJ1-1,TRBV29-1,.,.
TGTGCCAGCAGTCCACCACCGAGGACAGGGGAGGAAAAACTGTTTTTT,CASSPPPRTGEEKLFF,TRBJ1-4,TRBV6-2/TRBV6-3,TRBD1,.
TGTGCCAGCAGCTCAAGACAGGGATCGACCTATGGCTACACCTTC,CASSSRQGSTYGYTF,TRBJ1-2,TRBV5-4,TRBD1,.
TGTGCCAGCAGCCAAGATGCAGGGACTTCATACAATGAGCAGTTCTTC,CASSQDAGTSYNEQFF,TRBJ2-1,TRBV3-1/TRBV3-2,.,few
TGTGCCAGCAGCGGACCTGGGACTAGCGGCGGGGTAGATACGCAGTATTTT,CASSGPGTSGGVDTQYF,TRBJ2-3,TRBV7-3,TRBD2,.
TGTGCCAGCAGTCAATCCGGGACAGGGAACAATGAGCAGTTCTTC,CASSQSGTGNNEQFF,TRBJ2-1,TRBV7-9,TRBD1,few
TGCGCCAGCAGCTCGCGGACAGATTGGGCGACTGAAGCTTTCTTT,CASSSRTDWATEAFF,TRBJ1-1,TRBV5-1,.,.
TGCGCCAGCAGCCAAGATGGCGGGGGCGCCCGGAATGAAAAACTGTTTTTT,CASSQDGGGARNEKLFF,TRBJ1-4,TRBV4-1,.,.
TGTGCCAGCAGCTTGCCCCCTAGCCTCCAACGGGAAGGGGAGACCCAGTACTTC,CASSLPPSLQREGETQYF,TRBJ2-5,TRBV5-5,.,.
TGCGCCAGCAGCCAAACATGGGATTCAGGGTATGGCTACACCTTC,CASSQTWDSGYGYTF,TRBJ1-2,TRBV4-3,.,.
TGTGCCAGCAGCGTAAGCGGGGGGGCCAGAGAGACCCAGTACTTC,CASSVSGGARETQYF,TRBJ2-5,TRBV9,TRBD2,.
TGTGCCAGCAGTGAACACCACAGCAACTCTGGAAACACCATATATTTT,CASSEHHSNSGNTIYF,TRBJ1-3,TRBV6-1,.,once
TGTGCCAGCAGTCCCCAGGCGAACACTGAAGCTTTCTTT,CASSPQANTEAFF,TRBJ1-1,TRBV2,.,.
TGTGCCAGCAGCTTAGAAGCAGCGGGACTTTCCCGTGAGCAGTTCTTC,CASSLEAAGLSREQFF,TRBJ2-1,TRBV7-2,TRBD2,.
TGTGCCAGCAGCTTGACAGGGGGCGCGGGTCAGCCCCAGCATTTT,CASSLTGGAGQPQHF,TRBJ1-5,TRBV5-6,TRBD1,.
TGTGCCAGCAGCTTAGGGCTAGCGGGAGGCGAGCAGTACTTC,CASSLGLAGGEQYF,TRBJ2-7,TRBV7-8,TRBD2,few
TGTGCCAGTACCCCAGACAGGGTGGCGTATGGCTACACCTTC,CASTPDRVAYGYTF,TRBJ1-2,TRBV19,TRBD1,.
TGTGCCACCAGCAGATCAGGGGGACAGGGGTTCTCTAACTATGGCTACACCTTC,CATSRSGGQGFSNYGYTF,TRBJ1-2,TRBV15,TRBD1,once
TGTGCCAGCAGTCGGGAGAACACCGGGGAGCTGTTTTTT,CASSRENTGELFF,TRBJ2-2,TRBV4-2,.,few
TGTGCCAGCAACCCTTATACCGGCGGCTATGGCTACACCTTC,CASNPYTGGYGYTF,TRBJ1-2,TRBV6-5,.,.
TGTGCCTGGAGATCGGCAGGGGGTTTGAGCTATGGCTACACCTTC,CAWRSAGGLSYGYTF,TRBJ1-2,TRBV30,TRBD1,.
TGTGCCAGCAGCTCAAAGGGGGCGCTTGGGGATACGCAGTATTTT,CASSSKGALGDTQYF,TRBJ2-3,TRBV7-3,TRBD1,.
TGTGCCAGCAGCCAAGACAGGGGGCCCCGGGGAGCTTTCTTT,CASSQDRGPRGAFF,TRBJ1-1,TRBV4-2,TRBD1,.
TGTGCCAGCTCAGGGGGCACGGGCATTCAGTACTTC,CASSGGTGIQYF,TRBJ2-4,TRBV18,.,.
TGCGCCAGCAGTGAGTGGGGGGGTTACTATGGCTACACCTTC,CASSEWGGYYGYTF,TRBJ1-2,TRBV10-1,.,.
TGTGCCAGCAGCGTCGACAGGAGCCCTACATATGGCTACACCTTC,CASSVDRSPTYGYTF,TRBJ1-2,TRBV7-2,.,once
TGTGCCAGTAGTTGGGGGGGGCACAATGAGCAGTTCTTC,CASSWGGHNEQFF,TRBJ2-1,TRBV19,.,.
TGTGCCTGGAGAGTGGGACAGGGGAATTCACCCCTCCACTTT,CAWRVGQGNSPLHF,TRBJ1-6,TRBV30,TRBD1,.
TGTGCCAGCGCCGACAGTGCAACTAATGAAAAACTGTTTTTT,CASADSATNEKLFF,TRBJ1-4,TRBV2,.,.
TGTGCCAGCAGCCCCCCAACCTTCACAGTCCCCGGAAACACCATATATTTT,CASSPPTFTVPGNTIYF,TRBJ1-3,TRBV7-9,.,once
TGTGCCAGCAGTCAACATGAATCCGGGGAGCTGTTTTTT,CASSQHESGELFF,TRBJ2-2,TRBV27,.,.
TGCAGCGTTGAAGTAACGGGGGAGACCCAGTACTTC,CSVEVTGETQYF,TRBJ2-5,TRBV29-1,.,.
TGCGCCAGCACGAGAGGGAACCCCAGGGGCCATGAGCTCTTCGGTGAAAAACTGTTTTTT,CASTRGNPRGHELFGEKLFF,TRBJ1-4,TRBV5-1,.,few
TGTGCCAGCAGCTTGGTGACTAGCGGGGCTTACAATGAGCAGTTCTTC,CASSLVTSGAYNEQFF,TRBJ2-1,TRBV11-1,TRBD2,.
TGTGCCAGCAGCTTGTATTGGGACCCTAGCGGGGAAGGATCAGATACGCAGTATTTT,CASSLYWDPSGEGSDTQYF,TRBJ2-3,TRBV5-8,TRBD2,few
TGTGCCTGGAGCCTAAACAGGGGTCCTAATGAAAAACTGTTTTTT,CAWSLNRGPNEKLFF,TRBJ1-4,TRBV30,TRBD1,.
TGTGCCAGCAGCCAGGGGGGCACGGGGGCGGATGAGCAGTTCTTC,CASSQGGTGADEQFF,TRBJ2-1,TRBV7-2,.,.
TGTGCCAGCAGCTTACTTAGGGGCCGGACCGAGAACAATGAGCAGTTCTTC,CASSLLRGRTENNEQFF,TRBJ2-1,TRBV5-6,.,once